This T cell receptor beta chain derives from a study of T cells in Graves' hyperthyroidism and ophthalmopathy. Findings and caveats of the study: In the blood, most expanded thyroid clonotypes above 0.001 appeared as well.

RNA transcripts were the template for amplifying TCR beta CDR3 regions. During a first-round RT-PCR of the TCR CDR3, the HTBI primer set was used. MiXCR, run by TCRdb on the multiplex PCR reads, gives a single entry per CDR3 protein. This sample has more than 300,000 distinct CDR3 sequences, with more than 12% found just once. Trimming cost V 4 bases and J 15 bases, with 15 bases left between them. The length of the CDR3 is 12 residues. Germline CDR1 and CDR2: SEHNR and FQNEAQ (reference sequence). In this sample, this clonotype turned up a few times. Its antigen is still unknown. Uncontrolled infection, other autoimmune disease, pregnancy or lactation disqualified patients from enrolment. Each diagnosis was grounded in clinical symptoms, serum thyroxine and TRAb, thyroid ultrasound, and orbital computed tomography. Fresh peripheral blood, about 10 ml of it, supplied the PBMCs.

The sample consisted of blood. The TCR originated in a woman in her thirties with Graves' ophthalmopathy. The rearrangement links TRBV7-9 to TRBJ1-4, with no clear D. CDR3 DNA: TGTGCCAGCAGCTCAGCGCCCCCGGCATTGTTTTTT. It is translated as CASSSAPPALFF.